The rows below give T cell receptor beta chains drawn from one sample of a study of early T cells in non-severe SARS-CoV-2 infection. In TCRdb, the 5' RACE reads were re-called with MiXCR into one record per CDR3 protein. The repertoire holds 90,000 to 120,000 distinct CDR3 sequences, around 10% seen once, with about 8% in the top ten. Sample: whole blood. Receptors were obtained from an adult who was a healthcare worker with PCR-confirmed SARS-CoV-2 infection or an uninfected control (not recorded which). Both conserved end residues are trimmed from each CDR3. The order of the fields is J gene, V gene, CDR3 protein.

J: TRBJ1-6; V: TRBV6-5; CDR3: ASSYSGQSDNSPLH
J: TRBJ1-1; V: TRBV5-1; CDR3: ASSLAGGDTEAF
J: TRBJ2-1; V: TRBV20-1; CDR3: SARDRAGGLNEQF
J: TRBJ2-1; V: TRBV20-1; CDR3: SARARWTSGIEQF
J: TRBJ2-1; V: TRBV7-9; CDR3: ASSFATSGYNEQF
J: TRBJ2-1; V: TRBV7-8; CDR3: ASSSRTSGRPRGQF
J: TRBJ1-2; V: TRBV5-4; CDR3: ASGEDYGYT
J: TRBJ1-5; V: TRBV12-3/TRBV12-4; CDR3: ASRSGVGHQPQH
J: TRBJ2-7; V: TRBV12-3/TRBV12-4; CDR3: ASSLVGGQDEQY
J: TRBJ2-3; V: TRBV6-4; CDR3: ASSDSLGTDTQY
J: TRBJ2-3; V: TRBV27; CDR3: ASSYGLAGTDTQY
J: TRBJ1-4; V: TRBV5-1; CDR3: ASSLVGTKDRVGGEKLF
J: TRBJ2-3; V: TRBV28; CDR3: ASSFGTQY
J: TRBJ2-7; V: TRBV6-6; CDR3: ASSADRRTSGIIYEQY
J: TRBJ2-2; V: TRBV28; CDR3: ACKHRERTGELF
J: TRBJ2-7; V: TRBV15; CDR3: ATSDTVIPLSSYEQY
J: TRBJ2-7; V: TRBV20-1; CDR3: SARSTSGRREEQY
J: TRBJ1-6; V: TRBV5-1; CDR3: ASTLKLDSPLH